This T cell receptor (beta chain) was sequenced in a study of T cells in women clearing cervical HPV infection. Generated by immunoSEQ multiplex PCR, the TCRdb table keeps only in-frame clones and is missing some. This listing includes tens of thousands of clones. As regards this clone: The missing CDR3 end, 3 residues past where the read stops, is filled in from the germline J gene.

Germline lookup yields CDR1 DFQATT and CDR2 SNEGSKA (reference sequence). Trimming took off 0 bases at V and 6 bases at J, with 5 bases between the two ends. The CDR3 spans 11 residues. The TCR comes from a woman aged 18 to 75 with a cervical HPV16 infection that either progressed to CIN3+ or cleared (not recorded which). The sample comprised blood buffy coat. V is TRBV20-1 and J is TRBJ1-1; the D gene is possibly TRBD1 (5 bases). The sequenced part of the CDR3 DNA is TGCAGTGCTAGAGAGACAGCTGAA. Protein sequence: CSARETAE. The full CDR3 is CSARETAEAFF.